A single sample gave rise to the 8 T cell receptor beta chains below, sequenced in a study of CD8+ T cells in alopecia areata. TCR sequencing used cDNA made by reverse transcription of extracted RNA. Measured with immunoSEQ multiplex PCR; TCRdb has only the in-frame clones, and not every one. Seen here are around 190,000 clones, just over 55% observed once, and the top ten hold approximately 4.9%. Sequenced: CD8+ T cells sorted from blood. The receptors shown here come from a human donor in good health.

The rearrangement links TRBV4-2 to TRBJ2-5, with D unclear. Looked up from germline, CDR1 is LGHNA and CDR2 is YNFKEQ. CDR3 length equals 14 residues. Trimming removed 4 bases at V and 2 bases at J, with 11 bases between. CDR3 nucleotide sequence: TGTGCCAGCAGCCCCCTGGAAGAGCAAGAGACCCAGTACTTC. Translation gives CASSPLEEQETQYF.

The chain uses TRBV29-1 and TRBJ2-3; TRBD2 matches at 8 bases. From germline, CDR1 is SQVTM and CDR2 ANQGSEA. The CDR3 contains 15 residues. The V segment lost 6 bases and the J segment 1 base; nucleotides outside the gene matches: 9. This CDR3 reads CSVTGSGDGTDTQYF. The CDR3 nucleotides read TGCAGCGTGACGGGTAGCGGGGACGGCACAGATACGCAGTATTTT.

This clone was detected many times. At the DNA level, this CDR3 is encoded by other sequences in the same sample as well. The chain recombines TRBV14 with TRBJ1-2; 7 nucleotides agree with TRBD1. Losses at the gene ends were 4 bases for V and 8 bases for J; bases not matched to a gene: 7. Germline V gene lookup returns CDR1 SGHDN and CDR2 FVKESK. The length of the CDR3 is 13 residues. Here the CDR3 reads CASSPQDRAGYTF. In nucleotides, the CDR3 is TGTGCCAGCAGCCCACAAGACAGGGCCGGCTACACCTTC.

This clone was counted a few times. The DNA of the CDR3 is TGTGCCAGCAGTTACCAGGGATTGGATGGCTACACCTTC. Translation: CASSYQGLDGYTF. The genes are TRBV6-5 and TRBJ1-2; possible D gene TRBD1, 5 bases. The CDR3 has 13 amino acids. Trimming cost V 2 bases and J 6 bases, with 10 bases left between them. Looked up from germline, CDR1 is MNHEY and CDR2 is SVGAGI.

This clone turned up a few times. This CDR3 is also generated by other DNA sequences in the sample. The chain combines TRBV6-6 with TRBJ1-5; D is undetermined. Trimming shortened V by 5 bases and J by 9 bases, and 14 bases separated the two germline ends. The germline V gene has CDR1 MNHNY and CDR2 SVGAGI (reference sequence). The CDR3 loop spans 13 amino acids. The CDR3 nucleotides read TGTGCCAGCAGTCTGACGGCGCAAGGGCCCCAGCATTTT. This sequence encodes CASSLTAQGPQHF.

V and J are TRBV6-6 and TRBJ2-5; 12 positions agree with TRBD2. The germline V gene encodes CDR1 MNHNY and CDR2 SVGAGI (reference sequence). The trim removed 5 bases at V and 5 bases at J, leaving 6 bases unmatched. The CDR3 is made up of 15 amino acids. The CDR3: CASSDLAGGKETQYF. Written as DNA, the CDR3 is TGTGCCAGCAGTGATCTAGCGGGGGGGAAGGAGACCCAGTACTTC.

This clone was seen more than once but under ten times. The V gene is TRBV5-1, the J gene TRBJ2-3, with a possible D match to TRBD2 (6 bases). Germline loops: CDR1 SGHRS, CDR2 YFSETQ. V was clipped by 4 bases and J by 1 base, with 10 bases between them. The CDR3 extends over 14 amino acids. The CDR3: CASSAGLRTDTQYF. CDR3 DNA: TGCGCCAGCAGCGCGGGACTTCGCACAGATACGCAGTATTTT.

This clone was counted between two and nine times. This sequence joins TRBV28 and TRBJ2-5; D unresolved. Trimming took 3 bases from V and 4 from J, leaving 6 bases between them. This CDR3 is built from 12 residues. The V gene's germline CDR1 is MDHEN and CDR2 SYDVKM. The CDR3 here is CASSFIVETQYF. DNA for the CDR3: TGTGCCAGCAGTTTTATCGTAGAGACCCAGTACTTC.